This T cell receptor beta chain came from a study of cytomegalovirus exposure and HLA in healthy donors. Trimming cost V 2 bases and J 3 bases, with 5 bases left between them. The CDR3 spans 11 residues. From germline, CDR1 is GTSNPN and CDR2 SVGIG (reference sequence). As regards this clone: Other DNA sequences in this specimen translate into the identical CDR3.

13 Jbeta primers and 60 Vbeta primers were used for the PCR. Some clones are missing from TCRdb's copy, which holds only in-frame ones; the method was immunoSEQ multiplex PCR. The sample yields 150,000 to 200,000 clones, 76% seen once. The sample was PBMCs. The TCR comes from a male donor in good health and CMV-seronegative. The chain couples TRBV30 to TRBJ2-7; D gene ambiguous. This CDR3 is CAWSQNYEQYF. Here the CDR3 DNA reads TGTGCCTGGAGTCAAAACTACGAGCAGTACTTC.